The 9 T cell receptor beta chains below all came from one sample that was sequenced in a study of TET2 disruption in CD19-targeted CAR T cells. Regarding treatment: autologous CTL019 cells: CD19 CAR with 4-1BB and CD3 zeta domains. Here immunoSEQ multiplex PCR was the method, and the copy in TCRdb shows in-frame clones only, minus some. Its table lists around 30,000 clones. These receptors have no identified antigens. The sequences come from CD8- CAR+ T cells sorted from cultured blood T cells, collected for CD19 CAR T cell therapy. Subset here: CD8-negative CAR-positive T cells from the infusion product. The receptors originated from a man in his 70s with chronic lymphocytic leukemia.

A word on this clone: The read finishes 3 residues shy of the CDR3 end, and the germline J gene is used to complete it. The chain recombines TRBV10-1 with TRBJ2-2; TRBD1 matches at 8 bases. This CDR3 has 14 residues. V shed 5 bases, J shed 5 bases, and the junction held 4 bases outside the gene matches. Germline V lookup: CDR1 WNHNN, CDR2 SYGVQD (reference sequence). CDR3 DNA (partial): TGCGCCAGCAGTCCTGGACAGGGAACCGGGGAG. Translating it yields CASSPGQGTGE. The CDR3 reads in full as CASSPGQGTGELFF.

For this clone: The sequence runs out 3 residues before the end of the CDR3; the remainder is reconstructed from the germline J gene. The chain is built from TRBV20-1 and TRBJ1-2; a weak D match, TRBD1 (6 bases). Per the germline V gene, CDR1 is DFQATT and CDR2 is SNEGSKA (reference sequence). This CDR3 spans 18 amino acids. The DNA read from the CDR3 is TGCAGTGCTAGAGATAGGGCTAGCGGGGGCCCTAGCACAGATACC. Encoded protein: CSARDRASGGPSTDT. Given in full, the CDR3 is CSARDRASGGPSTDTYTF.

Of note for this clone: The CDR3 end is not reached by the read, which stops 3 residues before it; the germline J gene fills it in. The V gene is TRBV20-1, the J gene TRBJ2-7; 9 positions match TRBD1. Trimming took 6 bases from V and 3 from J; bases not matched to a gene: 12. Germline V gene sequence: CDR1 DFQATT, CDR2 SNEGSKA (reference sequence). The length of the CDR3 is 15 residues. This chain's CDR3 is CSATSQQGASYEQYF. The DNA read from the CDR3 is TGCAGTGCGACCTCCCAACAGGGGGCGAGCTACGAG.

On this clone: Coverage ceases 3 residues before the CDR3 finishes, and the germline J gene fills in the end. The J gene is TRBJ1-5, the V gene TRBV18; D might be TRBD1 (6 bases). The germline V and J ends were trimmed by 3 bases and 4 bases, with 10 bases remaining between them. From germline, CDR1 is KGHSH and CDR2 LQKENI. The CDR3 runs 14 residues. The sequenced part of the CDR3 DNA is TGTGCCAGCTCACCGGGGGCTAGGAATCAGCCC. Protein sequence: CASSPGARNQP. The complete CDR3 sequence is CASSPGARNQPQHF. Based on the CDR3 plus reference TRBV18 and TRBJ1-5, the full variable domain is NAGVMQNPRHLVRRRGQEARLRCSPMKGHSHVYWYRQLPEEGLKFMVYLQKENIIDESGMPKERFSAEFPKEGPSILRIQQVVRGDSAAYFCASSPGARNQPQHFGDGTRLSIL.

Of note for this clone: Read sequence stops 3 residues before the CDR3 end, and the germline J gene provides the missing end. The chain carries TRBV3-1 (or the pseudogene TRBV3-2) and TRBJ2-3, with TRBD2 matching 16 bases. This CDR3 is 15 amino acids long. V was pared by 3 bases and J by 6 bases, with 0 bases of the junction left unmatched. Per the germline V gene, CDR1 is LGHDT and CDR2 is YNNKEL (reference sequence). The chain's CDR3 is CASSQGLAGGDTQYF. The CDR3 DNA, read in part, is TGTGCCAGCAGCCAGGGACTAGCGGGGGGGGATACG.

The sequenced CDR3 bases are TGTGCCAGCAGCCCGGGACACTTCAGCTCTGGGGCCAACGTC. Protein sequence: CASSPGHFSSGANV. The full-length CDR3 reads as CASSPGHFSSGANVLTF. The rearrangement uses TRBV3-1 (or the pseudogene TRBV3-2) and TRBJ2-6, with D perhaps matching TRBD1 (6 bases). Coverage ceases 3 residues before the CDR3 finishes, and the germline J gene fills in the end. This CDR3 is built from 17 residues. Germline loops: CDR1 LGHDT, CDR2 YNNKEL (reference sequence). Between the trimmed V and J ends, which lost 4 bases and 0 bases, there was a span of 13 bases.

Of note for this clone: The CDR3 extends 3 residues past the end of the read, so its final part is completed from the germline J gene. This chain joins TRBV19 and TRBJ1-1; weak D call: TRBD1 (5 bases). Germline loops: CDR1 LNHDA, CDR2 SQIVND (reference sequence). This CDR3 comprises 14 residues. The sequenced CDR3 bases are TGTGCCAGTAAGGATGGGGCTTCCACAGATACG. It codes for CASKDGASTDT. The whole CDR3 reads CASKDGASTDTAFF.

Regarding this clone: Its ends do not fully match the called genes, so a read error is possible. The read comes to an end 3 residues before the CDR3 does, leaving the germline J gene to fill in the end. The sample holds other DNA sequences that translate to the same CDR3. The V call is TRBV7-8, the J call TRBJ1-3; TRBD1 matches at 7 bases. CDR3 length equals 14 residues. The germline gives CDR1 SGHVS, CDR2 FQNEAQ. The CDR3 sequence is CASSPGGAGNTIYF. Partial CDR3 DNA: TGTGCCAGCAGCCCAGGGGGAGCTGGAAACACT.

Concerning this clone: The CDR3 end is not reached by the read, which stops 3 residues before it; the germline J gene fills it in. The rearrangement links TRBV2 to TRBJ2-3; 9 bases are shared with TRBD1. With 4 bases clipped from V and 0 bases from J, the junction kept 2 bases outside the gene matches. Looked up from germline, CDR1 is SNHLY and CDR2 is FYNNEI. The length of the CDR3 is 15 residues. The CDR3 bases that were read are TGTGCCAGCAGTGCTGGGACAGGGAGCACAGATACG. It codes for CASSAGTGSTDT. The complete CDR3 sequence is CASSAGTGSTDTQYF.